The rows below give T cell receptor beta chains drawn from one sample of a study of shared clonotypes between healthy human individuals. Method: immunoSEQ multiplex PCR; TCRdb's copy keeps in-frame clones and lacks some. The sample shows under 2,000,000 clones, roughly 95% of them seen only once. Source material: naive CD8+ T cells sorted from blood. The source of these receptors is a young man in good health. CDR3s include the opening cysteine and the closing phenylalanine or tryptophan. The order of the fields is V gene, J gene, D gene, CDR3 DNA, CDR3 protein. The D gene is left open where the match is weak.

TRBV23-1	TRBJ2-7	.	TGCGCCAGCAGGACATTCGCAGAGCATATGGGGACCCCGTGGGGCGAGCAGTACTTC	CASRTFAEHMGTPWGEQYF
TRBV5-5	TRBJ2-5	TRBD1	TGTGCCAGCAGCTTCACCCAGAGGGGGCTGGAGACCCAGTACTTC	CASSFTQRGLETQYF
TRBV9	TRBJ2-5	.	TGTGCCAGCAGCGTAGAGGGTCTAAACCAAGAGACCCAGTACTTC	CASSVEGLNQETQYF
TRBV5-8	TRBJ2-3	TRBD2	TGTGCCAGCAGCTTGAGGACTAGCGGGAGCGGGGCAGATACGCAGTATTTT	CASSLRTSGSGADTQYF
TRBV19	TRBJ1-2	TRBD1	TGTGCCAGTGGGGACAGAGATGTCTATGGCTACACCTTC	CASGDRDVYGYTF
TRBV4-1	TRBJ2-7	TRBD1	TGCGCCAGCAGCCAAGAAGGGACAGGGGGCTTAGGTGAGCAGTACTTC	CASSQEGTGGLGEQYF
TRBV7-9	TRBJ2-5	TRBD1	TGTGCCAGCAGCTACGGGACAGGGCAAGAGACCCAGTACTTC	CASSYGTGQETQYF
TRBV28	TRBJ2-7	.	TGTGCCAGCAGTTTCAGCAGGGATTACGAGCAGTACTTC	CASSFSRDYEQYF
TRBV2	TRBJ1-1	TRBD1	TGTGCCAGCAGCAACAGGGGGCAGACTGAAGCTTTCTTT	CASSNRGQTEAFF
TRBV14	TRBJ1-1	.	TGTGCCAGCAGTTACGCAGGGGTGAACACTGAAGCTTTCTTT	CASSYAGVNTEAFF
TRBV27	TRBJ2-5	.	TGTGCCAGCAGCTCCCTCGGCGGAGAAGAGACCCAGTACTTC	CASSSLGGEETQYF
TRBV6-1	TRBJ2-3	TRBD1	TGTGCCAGCAGTGGCCGGGACAGTAGCACAGATACGCAGTATTTT	CASSGRDSSTDTQYF
TRBV5-1	TRBJ2-5	TRBD1	TGCGCCAGCAGCTTGATGGGACAGGGGGGAGAGACCCAGTACTTC	CASSLMGQGGETQYF
TRBV7-9	TRBJ2-1	.	TGTGCCAGCAGCACCGACTATGGATCGAGCCCCGACAATGAGCAGTTCTTC	CASSTDYGSSPDNEQFF
TRBV7-9	TRBJ1-4	.	TGTGCCAGCAGCTTGTTGGCCGAGCATAATGAAAAACTGTTTTTT	CASSLLAEHNEKLFF
TRBV11-2	TRBJ2-7	.	TGTGCCAGCAGCTTAGGTGCTACTCGTGCCGGCGAGCAGTACTTC	CASSLGATRAGEQYF
TRBV6-1	TRBJ2-1	.	TGTGCCAGCAGTGATGAAGAACTAGGGATCTTC	CASSDEELGIF